Listed below are T cell receptor beta chains from one sample, sequenced in a study of OX40 agonist ivuxolimab in advanced cancers. Sequencing used immunoSEQ multiplex PCR; TCRdb keeps in-frame clones, though not all of them. Among 53,000 or so clones listed, 88% were seen once. The starting material was CD4+ or CD8+ T cells sorted from blood, obtained in a trial of the OX40 agonist ivuxolimab. Source of these receptors: an adult with an advanced solid tumor such as melanoma, head and neck, liver or kidney cancer. Both conserved end residues are part of each CDR3. D genes are given only for firm matches. Size values are once, few and many counts, or a class for expanded clones, and some rows have none.

clone_size d_call v_call cdr3_aa
- TRBD1 TRBV27 CASNPQGLGTEAFF
- TRBD1 TRBV4-1 CASSQGDSRAMYTEAFF
- - TRBV6-5 CASSYSRGQPAEAFF
- - TRBV5-4 CASSLGGIAGELFF
- TRBD1 TRBV6-6 CASSGDRAHNEKLFF
few - TRBV30 CAWSQVPDQPQHF
- TRBD2 TRBV27 CASSLVASGIYEQYF
- - TRBV11-3 CASSLDSGRLVGEQFF
- TRBD1 TRBV6-6 CASKTGESDYTF
- TRBD1 TRBV19 CASSIHLTGTGTNYGYTF
- TRBD2 TRBV7-9 CASSFQRLAVTDTQYF
- - TRBV25-1 CASSEGQGGGNQPQHF
- - TRBV6-1 CASSPNIRNTGELFF
- - TRBV6-5 CASRPRRDTLAAFF
- TRBD1 TRBV5-1 CASSPGTGEETQYF
- - TRBV6-1 CASSEAVGRVQETQYF
- - TRBV11-2 CASSLVGVYEQFF
- - TRBV7-3 CASSLTLRATQYF
- TRBD2 TRBV2 CASSPTSGGLLGYEQYF
- - TRBV6-6 CASSYLTGNTEAFF
few - TRBV2 CASSGQGQNTEAFF
once TRBD2 TRBV7-8 CASSFGTINTGELFF
few TRBD1 TRBV11-1 CASSLSQGPYEQYF
- - TRBV9 CASSVSSTDTQYF
once - TRBV29-1 CSVLAQGGQPQHF
- - TRBV30 CAWSRGSGGYTF
- - TRBV29-1 CSVEDLGGGEKLFF
- - TRBV6-6 CASSYQRVAFF
- TRBD1 TRBV5-1 CASSQRDRGDEQYF
few TRBD1 TRBV30 CAWKGRQGSNQPQHF
- - TRBV7-2 CASSLAREQFF
- - TRBV19 CASSQRWEATDTQYF
- - TRBV4-1 CASSQGGSSYEQYF
- - TRBV6-1 CASSSGGTERHQFF
- - TRBV2 CASSEGQANTEAFF
- - TRBV10-1 CASSEKVRGGSNYGYTF
- - TRBV5-1 CASSLSETQYF
- - TRBV2 CASSETWARYEQYF
once TRBD1 TRBV5-1 CASSLGQGASYEKLFF
- - TRBV19 CASTVDGSNQPQHF
few - TRBV10-3 CAISERGNGYTF
- - TRBV30 CAWARGGHAFF
- - TRBV7-2 CASSLGGLTQETQYF
few - TRBV7-8 CASSPQTASSGNTIYF
- TRBD1 TRBV6-1 CASSLGQGAGNEQFF
- - TRBV4-1 CASSQGPGPLHF
- TRBD1 TRBV5-4 CASSVRTGGTYEQYF
- - TRBV18 CASSEGGISYEQYF
- - TRBV19 CASSMTGKQPQHF
- TRBD2 TRBV5-1 CASSTGAGARTDTQYF
- - TRBV27 CASSATGTGNSPLHF